This T cell receptor (beta chain) was obtained from a study of blood T cell repertoires in COVID-19. As for the study in general: The United States, Italy and Spain provided the acute and convalescent COVID-19 samples. T cells, B-cell-depleted T cells, or PBMCs provided the cDNA or gDNA that served as material.

Original processing notes: It was from reference gene primer amplification that nucleated cell counts were estimated. The assay was immunoSEQ multiplex PCR, and TCRdb's table has in-frame clones only and misses some. V and J calls and clone size are those listed in that table; D and trimming were worked out from the DNA. Of about 54,000 clones in the sample, roughly four fifths were seen once. The CDR3 spans 18 residues. Trimming removed 0 bases from V and 3 bases from J; junction bases left unmatched: 9. Germline V gene sequence: CDR1 LGHNA, CDR2 YSLEER. This clone was found a few times. This receptor was taken from a human donor in a cohort sampled during active or convalescent COVID-19. V is TRBV4-3 and J is TRBJ2-2; 8 nucleotides align to TRBD2. The sequenced sample was peripheral blood. The CDR3 DNA is TGCGCCAGCAGCCAAGAGAGAACAGCGGGGGCAGACACCGGGGAGCTGTTTTTT. Protein: CASSQERTAGADTGELFF.